The 25 T cell receptor beta chains below come from one sample, sequenced in a study of cytomegalovirus exposure and HLA in healthy donors. Researchers ran the PCR with 60 Vbeta and 13 Jbeta primers. The repertoire was sequenced with immunoSEQ multiplex PCR; TCRdb's copy has only in-frame clones and lacks some. The data show 190,000 or so clones, 70% to 80% seen once. Sequenced input: PBMCs. The receptor set was obtained from a male donor in good health and CMV-seropositive.

The chain employs TRBV4-1 and TRBJ2-2; D ambiguous. The CDR3 totals 11 residues. CDR1 MGHRA and CDR2 YSYEKL come from the germline V gene. V was trimmed by 2 bases and J by 7 bases, leaving 2 bases between them. The DNA of the CDR3 is TGCGCCAGCAGCCAACTCGGGGAGCTGTTTTTT. Amino acid sequence: CASSQLGELFF.

V is TRBV28 and J is TRBJ1-2, with D hard to call. CDR1 and CDR2 from the germline V gene are MDHEN and SYDVKM. The CDR3 loop spans 14 amino acids. The germline V and J ends were trimmed by 6 bases and 4 bases, with 15 bases remaining between them. The CDR3 is CASSPSGQTYGYTF. CDR3 sequence (DNA): TGTGCCAGCAGCCCGTCGGGTCAAACCTATGGCTACACCTTC.

The J gene is TRBJ2-2, the V gene TRBV27, with TRBD2 identical over 9 bases. The CDR3 sequence is 18 residues long. Trimming at V came to 6 bases and at J to 2 bases, leaving 13 bases not matched to a gene. In germline, CDR1 is MNHEY, CDR2 SMNVEV (reference sequence). CDR3 sequence (DNA): TGTGCCAGCAGATCCCGCTACCTTAGCGGGGGTAACACCGGGGAGCTGTTTTTT. Amino acid sequence: CASRSRYLSGGNTGELFF.

This chain uses TRBV9 with TRBJ1-6; 7 bases fit TRBD1. This CDR3 has 14 amino acids. V was clipped by 2 bases and J by 8 bases; unmatched bases: 4. CDR1 is SGDLS, CDR2 YYNGEE, per germline. This chain's CDR3 is CASSVSGTDSPLHF. In DNA, the CDR3 is TGTGCCAGCAGCGTGAGTGGGACAGATTCACCCCTCCACTTT.

The chain combines TRBV18 with TRBJ1-2, with a weak D call TRBD1 (6 bases). The CDR3 totals 16 residues. Trimming took 3 bases from V and 0 from J, leaving 14 bases between them. CDR1 is KGHSH and CDR2 is LQKENI in the germline V gene. Here the CDR3 reads CASSPSGTSPNYGYTF. The CDR3 DNA reads TGTGCCAGCTCACCTTCCGGGACAAGTCCTAACTATGGCTACACCTTC.

V and J are TRBV7-9 and TRBJ2-7; 7 nucleotides align to TRBD1. V was pared by 0 bases and J by 1 base, with 3 bases of the junction left unmatched. Looked up from germline, CDR1 is SEHNR and CDR2 is FQNEAQ (reference sequence). The CDR3 is 15 residues long. CDR3 amino acids: CASSLAGQLSYEQYF. CDR3 coding DNA: TGTGCCAGCAGCTTAGCGGGACAGTTGTCCTACGAGCAGTACTTC. Full variable domain (outside the CDR3, taken from reference TRBV7-9 and TRBJ2-7): DTGVSQNPRHKITKRGQNVTFRCDPISEHNRLYWYRQTLGQGPEFLTYFQNEAQLEKSRLLSDRFSAERPKGSFSTLEIQRTEQGDSAMYLCASSLAGQLSYEQYFGPGTRLTVT.

The chain employs TRBV6-6 and TRBJ1-2, with D hard to call. This CDR3 has 11 residues. The V end lost 5 bases, the J end lost 8 bases, and 9 bases lay between the germline ends. The germline gives CDR1 MNHNY, CDR2 SVGAGI (reference sequence). CDR3: CASSDNWGYTF. The CDR3 DNA is TGTGCCAGCAGTGATAACTGGGGCTACACCTTC.

The V call is TRBV27, the J call TRBJ1-2; 8 bases are shared with TRBD1. Per germline, CDR1 MNHEY and CDR2 SMNVEV (reference sequence). The J segment lost 2 bases and the V segment lost 8 bases, leaving 4 bases of the junction unmatched. The CDR3 totals 13 residues. The CDR3 coding sequence is TGTGCCAGCGGTTGGACAGGGAACTATGGCTACACCTTC. Translated, it gives CASGWTGNYGYTF.

This chain links TRBV5-6 with TRBJ1-2; the D gene is possibly TRBD1 (6 bases). The germline V and J ends were trimmed by 4 bases and 4 bases, with 20 bases remaining between them. In germline, CDR1 is SGHDT, CDR2 YYEEEE. This CDR3 is 16 amino acids long. CDR3 coding DNA: TGTGCCAGCAGCCTGCGACAGGCGCTGGGCTTCTATGGCTACACCTTC. This gives the protein CASSLRQALGFYGYTF.

The rearrangement joins TRBV6-5 to TRBJ2-1; 9 nucleotides agree with TRBD2. The CDR3 runs to 13 residues. The trim removed 4 bases at V and 9 bases at J, leaving 4 bases unmatched. The germline V gene encodes CDR1 MNHEY and CDR2 SVGAGI. DNA for the CDR3: TGTGCCAGCAGTTTCTCTAGCGGGACTGAGCAGTTCTTC. It encodes CASSFSSGTEQFF.

The chain links TRBV5-4 to TRBJ2-1; no definite D call. V lost 4 bases, J lost 1 base, and 9 bases lay in between. Germline V gene data show CDR1 as SGHNT and CDR2 as YYREEE (reference sequence). This CDR3 comprises 14 residues. CDR3 sequence reads: CASSNQWSYNEQFF. The CDR3 bases are TGTGCCAGCAGCAATCAGTGGTCCTACAATGAGCAGTTCTTC.

The chain combines TRBV7-2 with TRBJ1-2; D gene uncertain. This CDR3 is built from 13 residues. The germline V gene encodes CDR1 SGHTA and CDR2 FQGNSA. Trimming removed 1 base at V and 3 bases at J, with 6 bases between. Here the CDR3 DNA reads TGTGCCAGCAGCTTAGGCGAGGACTATGGCTACACCTTC. Protein product: CASSLGEDYGYTF.

The rearrangement uses TRBV28 and TRBJ1-2; TRBD1 might be the D (6 bases). Germline values: CDR1 MDHEN, CDR2 SYDVKM. V was cut by 7 bases and J by 8 bases, with 20 bases left in between. This CDR3 has 14 residues. In DNA form, the CDR3 reads TGTGCCAGCACCACGGGGGGCAACCTCGGAGGCTACACCTTC. Its translation: CASTTGGNLGGYTF.

This chain uses TRBV7-2 with TRBJ1-6; the D is unclear. Trimming took off 1 base at V and 9 bases at J, with 10 bases between the two ends. The CDR3 contains 14 residues. In germline, CDR1 is SGHTA, CDR2 FQGNSA. CDR3 protein: CASSLDVSTSPLHF. CDR3 nucleotides: TGTGCCAGCAGCTTAGATGTTAGTACTTCACCCCTCCACTTT. Full variable domain (remainder filled in from reference TRBV7-2 and TRBJ1-6): GAGVSQSPSNKVTEKGKDVELRCDPISGHTALYWYRQSLGQGLEFLIYFQGNSAPDKSGLPSDRFSAERTGGSVSTLTIQRTQQEDSAVYLCASSLDVSTSPLHFGNGTRLTVT.

The chain combines TRBV7-3 with TRBJ2-7; 11 bases are a match to TRBD1. J gave up 1 base and V 5 bases, and 7 bases lay outside the gene matches. The CDR3 length is 16 residues. CDR1 is SGHTA, CDR2 FQGTGA, per germline. CDR3 nucleotide sequence: TGTGCCAGCAGCCGGACAGGGGGCCCGAATTCCTACGAGCAGTACTTC. This encodes CASSRTGGPNSYEQYF.

The V gene is TRBV5-4, the J gene TRBJ1-1, with 10 bases aligning to TRBD1. Germline-derived CDR1 and CDR2 are SGHNT and YYREEE (reference sequence). J lost 1 base, V lost 3 bases, and 6 bases had no gene match. The CDR3 totals 16 residues. The CDR3 DNA reads as TGTGCCAGCAGCTCGGGGACAGGGGCCTCGAACACTGAAGCTTTCTTT. Its protein is CASSSGTGASNTEAFF.

The chain has TRBV18 and TRBJ2-3; 8 positions agree with TRBD2. CDR3 size: 16 residues. J lost 4 bases, V lost 3 bases, and 9 bases had no gene match. The germline V gene encodes CDR1 KGHSH and CDR2 LQKENI. The CDR3 is CASSPQRKRESDTQYF. The CDR3 region has the DNA TGTGCCAGCTCACCTCAAAGGAAGCGGGAGTCAGATACGCAGTATTTT.

The rearrangement links TRBV6-1 to TRBJ1-2, with TRBD1 identical over 7 bases. V lost 8 bases and J lost 6; bases outside the gene matches: 9. There are 13 residues in the CDR3. The germline CDR1 and CDR2 sequences are MNHNS and SASEGT. In nucleotides, the CDR3 is TGTGCCAGCTCAATTCAGGGGGAAGATGGCTACACCTTC. Its translation is CASSIQGEDGYTF.

The rearrangement joins TRBV7-3 to TRBJ2-3; 11 positions match TRBD2. The length of the CDR3 is 15 residues. Unmatched junction bases numbered 5, after V lost 5 bases and J lost 4 bases. Germline V gene data show CDR1 as SGHTA and CDR2 as FQGTGA. CDR3 sequence: CASSSSGRAADTQYF. The DNA for the CDR3 is TGTGCCAGCAGCAGTAGCGGGAGGGCCGCAGATACGCAGTATTTT.

The V call is TRBV6-5, the J call TRBJ2-1; 9 bases fit TRBD1. Germline V CDR1 and CDR2: MNHEY, SVGAGI. The length of the CDR3 is 13 residues. J gave up 8 bases and V 10 bases, and 9 bases lay outside the gene matches. The CDR3 DNA is TGTGCCACCTCGACAGGGGGAATGGATGAGCAGTTCTTC. As protein: CATSTGGMDEQFF.

The table lists this clone with a few counts. This rearrangement joins TRBV27 to TRBJ1-5; D may be TRBD1 (5 bases). CDR3 length: 13 residues. The germline V and J ends were trimmed by 6 bases and 7 bases, with 13 bases remaining between them. Germline V CDR1 and CDR2: MNHEY, SMNVEV (reference sequence). The CDR3 reads CASRAGTGQPQHF. CDR3 in DNA: TGTGCCAGCAGAGCGGGGACGGGACAGCCCCAGCATTTT.

The chain recombines TRBV6-5 with TRBJ2-7, with TRBD2 matching over 8 bases. The germline V gene has CDR1 MNHEY and CDR2 SVGAGI. The junction had 8 bases not matched to a gene; V was cut back by 4 bases and J by 3 bases. This CDR3 is built from 15 residues. In DNA, the CDR3 is TGTGCCAGCAGTTTCGGGCGGGAGGATTTCTACGAGCAGTACTTC. Amino acids: CASSFGREDFYEQYF.

The V and J genes are TRBV7-9 and TRBJ1-2; D is perhaps TRBD1 (5 bases). Deletions cut 5 bases from V and 7 bases from J, with 17 bases between. The CDR3 runs 14 residues. CDR1 SEHNR and CDR2 FQNEAQ come from the germline V gene (reference sequence). In DNA, the CDR3 is TGTGCCAGCAGCCTAAACCGGGACTTCCGTGGCTACACCTTC. It specifies CASSLNRDFRGYTF.

Remarks on this clone: Other DNA sequences from this sample encode an identical CDR3 as well. The chain carries TRBV10-3 and TRBJ1-6; possible D gene TRBD1, 5 bases. The V gene's germline CDR1 is ENHRY and CDR2 SYGVKD. V lost 4 bases and J lost 7, with 11 bases in between. The CDR3 extends over 14 amino acids. CDR3 nucleotides: TGTGCCATCAGTGCGGGGGGTTTGAATTCACCCCTCCACTTT. It specifies CAISAGGLNSPLHF.

The chain joins TRBV7-9 to TRBJ1-5; D gene ambiguous. Germline V gene data show CDR1 as SEHNR and CDR2 as FQNEAQ (reference sequence). The CDR3 consists of 15 residues. Trimming stripped 1 base from V and 0 bases from J, with 7 bases between. The CDR3 DNA reads as TGTGCCAGCAGCTTAGATACAACTAGCAATCAGCCCCAGCATTTT. It translates to CASSLDTTSNQPQHF.